This paragraph reports one T cell receptor (beta chain). The donors were in the roughly 110-subject validation cohort; that cohort was separate from the approximately 700-subject first cohort. This sample stems from a study of cytomegalovirus exposure and HLA in healthy donors. The length of the CDR3 is 14 residues. With V trimmed by 8 bases and J by 4 bases, 12 bases remained unmatched. From germline, CDR1 is GTSNPN and CDR2 SVGIG (reference sequence). The data were produced by immunoSEQ multiplex PCR, yet TCRdb's version contains in-frame clones alone and is incomplete. This repertoire shows 150,000 or so clones, approximately 86% found once; its top ten account for 2% to 3%.

Sequencing was performed on PBMCs. The chain couples TRBV30 to TRBJ2-7, with TRBD1 matching over 9 bases. This receptor was obtained from a man between 18 and 35 years old in good health and CMV-seropositive. This chain's CDR3 is CAGKPRDRVYEQYF. CDR3 bases: TGTGCCGGGAAACCCCGGGACAGGGTGTACGAGCAGTACTTC.